Following are 6 T cell receptor beta chains from one sample sequenced in a study of monozygotic twins with inflammatory bowel disease. TCRdb reprocessed the 5' RACE reads, keeping one entry per CDR3 protein, no DNA. Its table lists approximately 330,000 distinct CDR3 sequences. The sequencing sample was made of blood. All receptors derive from a human donor with ulcerative colitis or Crohn's disease, or a healthy co-twin of an affected twin (not recorded which).

The rearrangement links TRBV20-1 to TRBJ2-5; TCRdb's D gene call, TRBD2, goes unchecked for lack of DNA. The germline gives CDR1 DFQATT, CDR2 SNEGSKA (reference sequence). This CDR3 spans 14 amino acids. The chain's CDR3 is CSAIRPSTQETQYF.

The CDR3 here is CSVLRGLVEQFF. J is TRBJ2-1 and V is TRBV29-1; the D gene TCRdb calls, TRBD1, cannot be checked with no DNA. Looked up from germline, CDR1 is SQVTM and CDR2 is ANQGSEA. This CDR3 is 12 amino acids long.

The V and J genes are TRBV7-9 and TRBJ2-6; the D gene TCRdb calls, TRBD1, cannot be checked with no DNA. The CDR3 extends over 17 amino acids. Germline V gene lookup returns CDR1 SEHNR and CDR2 FQNEAQ (reference sequence). The chain's CDR3 is CASTPGQGSRGANVLTF.

The chain recombines TRBV5-1 with TRBJ2-7. The germline V gene has CDR1 SGHRS and CDR2 YFSETQ. CDR3 size: 14 residues. The CDR3 protein is CASSSGPGEYEQYF.

The chain joins TRBV5-1 to TRBJ2-7. The CDR3 extends over 16 amino acids. Germline loops: CDR1 SGHRS, CDR2 YFSETQ. The chain's CDR3 is CASSLAGIRASYEQYF.

The rearrangement joins TRBV9 to TRBJ2-5. The CDR3 extends over 14 amino acids. Per germline, CDR1 SGDLS and CDR2 YYNGEE. The CDR3 region is CASSVEAVEETQYF. The entire variable domain, with the rest obtained from reference TRBV9 and TRBJ2-5, is as follows: DSGVTQTPKHLITATGQRVTLRCSPRSGDLSVYWYQQSLDQGLQFLIQYYNGEERAKGNILERFSAQQFPDLHSELNLSSLELGDSALYFCASSVEAVEETQYFGPGTRLLVL.